Below, 11 T cell receptor beta chains from the same sample are listed, as sequenced in a study of control samples from healthy donors and cancer patients (dated by TCRdb to about 2020). The library was built by means of the immunoSEQ multiplex PCR assay. The source is immuneACCESS, and TCRdb retained only in-frame sequences with V and J called. Part of the clones is not carried over; for the studies checked, unresolved V genes explain less than half of this, and the remainder is unexplained. The sample contains more than 85,000 clones, approximately 84% of them found a single time. The top ten hold roughly 40% of the sample. Sequencing was done on a sample of PBMCs. The source of these receptors is a man aged 65 to 79 with lung cancer.

The chain carries TRBV2 and TRBJ2-7; the D gene is possibly TRBD1 (6 bases). CDR3 length equals 14 residues. V was trimmed by 7 bases and J by 0 bases, leaving 13 bases between them. Germline V gene lookup returns CDR1 SNHLY and CDR2 FYNNEI. The CDR3 loop reads CASITGLGSYEQYF. As DNA, the CDR3 is TGTGCCAGCATTACAGGGTTGGGCTCCTACGAGCAGTACTTC.

The chain combines TRBV10-3 with TRBJ1-4; the match to TRBD1 covers 11 bases. CDR3 size: 15 residues. The germline V gene has CDR1 ENHRY and CDR2 SYGVKD. Trimming took 1 base from V and 6 from J; bases not matched to a gene: 1. Written as DNA, the CDR3 is TGTGCCATCAGTGAGTGGGGACAGGGGGATGAAAAACTGTTTTTT. Its translation is CAISEWGQGDEKLFF.

The CDR3 bases are TGTGCCAGCAGCGTACGGGGGAAAAATTCCTACAATGAGCAGTTCTTC. This gives the protein CASSVRGKNSYNEQFF. V gene TRBV9 combines with J gene TRBJ2-1; possible D gene TRBD2, 6 bases. V lost 1 base and J 1 base, leaving 12 bases between the germline ends. The CDR3 is 16 residues long. Germline CDR1 and CDR2: SGDLS and YYNGEE.

The CDR3 DNA sequence: TGTGCCTGGACCCTGTTGTTCACCGGGGAGCTGTTTTTT. It codes for CAWTLLFTGELFF. This chain uses TRBV30 with TRBJ2-2; D unresolved. Germline V lookup: CDR1 GTSNPN, CDR2 SVGIG (reference sequence). V lost 4 bases and J 4 bases, leaving 10 bases between the germline ends. The CDR3 consists of 13 residues.

DNA of the CDR3: TGTGCCAGCAGTTCCCGGGACAGCTCCTACGAGCAGTACTTC. This translates into CASSSRDSSYEQYF. This chain joins TRBV28 and TRBJ2-7, with TRBD1 identical over 7 bases. V lost 4 bases, J lost 0 bases, and 3 bases stayed unmatched. The CDR3 consists of 14 residues. CDR1 and CDR2 (germline): MDHEN, SYDVKM.

V gene TRBV2 combines with J gene TRBJ1-2; 7 positions match TRBD1. Trimming took 1 base from V and 7 from J; bases not matched to a gene: 9. The germline gives CDR1 SNHLY, CDR2 FYNNEI. This CDR3 region has 15 residues. The CDR3 sequence: CASSEDRGGFSGYTF. Here the CDR3 DNA reads TGTGCCAGCAGTGAAGATCGAGGGGGCTTCAGTGGCTACACCTTC. The variable domain in full, completed from reference TRBV2 and TRBJ1-2, reads EPEVTQTPSHQVTQMGQEVILRCVPISNHLYFYWYRQILGQKVEFLVSFYNNEISEKSEIFDDQFSVERPDGSNFTLKIRSTKLEDSAMYFCASSEDRGGFSGYTFGSGTRLTVV.

The chain is built from TRBV6-2 or TRBV6-3 and TRBJ2-7; TRBD2 might be the D (6 bases). The CDR3 totals 14 residues. V shed 5 bases and J shed 2 bases, with 13 bases lying between them. Germline loops: CDR1 MNHEY, CDR2 SVGEGT. The CDR3 nucleotides read TGTGCCAGCAGTCGGGACTTTATTACCTACGAGCAGTACTTC. Translation gives CASSRDFITYEQYF.

V is TRBV2 and J is TRBJ2-3; D call uncertain. Germline V lookup: CDR1 SNHLY, CDR2 FYNNEI. Between the trimmed V and J ends, which lost 6 bases and 0 bases, there was a span of 13 bases. The CDR3 covers 15 residues. In nucleotides, the CDR3 is TGTGCCAGCAGCCCAACCCCACGGAGCACAGATACGCAGTATTTT. It yields the protein CASSPTPRSTDTQYF.

This clone occurred a few times. V usage is TRBV6-4 and J usage is TRBJ2-2; 9 nucleotides line up with TRBD1. The CDR3 contains 14 residues. Germline V gene sequence: CDR1 MRHNA, CDR2 SNTAGT. J was trimmed by 4 bases and V by 6 bases; bases with no gene match: 3. Written as DNA, the CDR3 is TGTGCCAGCAGCCGGGACAGGGTCACCGGGGAGCTGTTTTTT. Protein product: CASSRDRVTGELFF.

This chain joins TRBV27 and TRBJ2-3; unclear D gene. The germline V gene has CDR1 MNHEY and CDR2 SMNVEV (reference sequence). The V end was cut by 4 bases, the J end by 3 bases, with 11 bases between. The CDR3 contains 14 residues. CDR3 amino acids: CASSSDASTDTQYF. The CDR3 nucleotides are TGTGCCAGCAGTTCCGACGCTAGTACAGATACGCAGTATTTT.

About this clone itself: Other DNA sequences in this specimen translate into the identical CDR3. The V call is TRBV24-1, the J call TRBJ2-2; 10 bases map to TRBD1. CDR3 length: 16 amino acids. Germline CDR1 and CDR2: KGHDR and SFDVKD. V lost 4 bases, J lost 5 bases, and 6 bases stayed unmatched. The CDR3 protein is CATSETGQGRTGELFF. Here the CDR3 DNA reads TGTGCCACCAGTGAAACGGGACAGGGGAGGACCGGGGAGCTGTTTTTT.